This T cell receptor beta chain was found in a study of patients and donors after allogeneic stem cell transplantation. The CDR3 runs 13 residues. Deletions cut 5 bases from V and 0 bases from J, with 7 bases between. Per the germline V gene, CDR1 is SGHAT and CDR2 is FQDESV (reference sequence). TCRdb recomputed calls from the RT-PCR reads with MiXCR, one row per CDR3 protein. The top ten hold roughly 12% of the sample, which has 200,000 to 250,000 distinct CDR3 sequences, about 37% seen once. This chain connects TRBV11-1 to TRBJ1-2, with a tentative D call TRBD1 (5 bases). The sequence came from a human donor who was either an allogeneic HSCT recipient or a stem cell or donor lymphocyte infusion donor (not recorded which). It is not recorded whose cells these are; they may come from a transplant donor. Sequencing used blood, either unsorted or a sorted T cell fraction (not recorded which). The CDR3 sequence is CASSPTANYGYTF. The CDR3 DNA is TGTGCCAGCAGCCCGACAGCTAACTATGGCTACACCTTC.